This T cell receptor beta chain originates from a study of immune evolution from preneoplasia to lung adenocarcinoma. The sample holds one count of this clone. Its antigen is not known. General observations from the study: Later-stage lesions appeared to have more T cells, more diversity, less clonality. Top clone frequencies peaked in normal lung, apparently declining through invasive adenocarcinoma.

Between the mid-2010s and the late 2010s, patients underwent resection in Japan or China. Each case's diagnosis was confirmed by two pathologists on H&E. V lost 2 bases, J lost 0 bases, and 8 bases lay in between. Germline V gives CDR1 SNHLY, CDR2 FYNNEI. The CDR3 length is 15 residues. Profiling relied on immunoSEQ multiplex PCR, and the TCRdb table lists in-frame clones only, not all of them. This repertoire shows just under 2,000 clones, 86% found once; its top ten account for 11%. J is TRBJ1-5 and V is TRBV2; D not resolved. Sequenced sample: FFPE adjacent normal lung tissue. This clonotype originated in a person aged 70 to 85 with lung adenocarcinoma. The CDR3 sequence is CASSEMRRSNQPQHF. DNA of the CDR3: TGTGCCAGCAGTGAAATGCGGCGTAGCAATCAGCCCCAGCATTTT.